The 17 T cell receptor beta chains in this list originate from one sample, sequenced in a study of blood T cells in healthy people across ages. Using a J-beta primer mix together with a sample-barcoded 5' primer, a second PCR was run for about 6 to 12 cycles. TCRdb fed the 5' RACE reads into MiXCR, producing one record per CDR3 protein. This table holds 780,000 or so distinct CDR3 sequences, approximately 60% found once. Specimen: blood. The receptor source for this set is a man aged 35 to 55 in good health.

The rearrangement uses TRBV10-3 and TRBJ2-3, with TRBD2 as a possible D gene (6 bases). The germline gives CDR1 ENHRY, CDR2 SYGVKD. Trimming cost V 7 bases and J 0 bases, with 14 bases left between them. The CDR3 is made up of 15 amino acids. The CDR3 loop reads CAIKPDRGSTDTQYF. The CDR3 bases are TGTGCCATCAAACCGGACCGGGGGAGCACAGATACGCAGTATTTT.

The J gene is TRBJ2-6, the V gene TRBV12-3 or TRBV12-4, with 9 bases fitting TRBD1. The CDR3 covers 18 residues. Trimming removed 3 bases from V and 0 bases from J; junction bases left unmatched: 6. In DNA, the CDR3 is TGTGCCAGCAGTTTGACCGGACAGGGGTTCTCTGGGGCCAACGTCCTGACTTTC. This translates into CASSLTGQGFSGANVLTF.

In this sample, this clonotype turned up a few times. The chain is built from TRBV9 and TRBJ2-5, with a possible D match to TRBD2 (5 bases). The end of the DNA aligns better with TRBJ2-7, so the J call may be wrong. The CDR3 spans 16 residues. The germline gives CDR1 SGDLS, CDR2 YYNGEE. The CDR3 DNA follows: TGTGCCAGCAGCGTAGACGAGCGAGAGGGCGCCTACGAGCAGTACTTC. Amino acids: CASSVDEREGAYEQYF.

This clonotype was observed once. The genes are TRBV29-1 and TRBJ1-1, with TRBD1 matching 10 bases. CDR1 is SQVTM, CDR2 ANQGSEA, per germline. This CDR3 spans 13 amino acids. J was trimmed by 1 base and V by 6 bases; bases with no gene match: 2. The CDR3 here is CSVGTGANTEAFF. The CDR3 nucleotides are TGCAGCGTAGGGACAGGGGCGAACACTGAAGCTTTCTTT.

The CDR3 bases are TGTGCCAGCAGCCCACCGCTAGCGGGAGGGACCTGGCGCTACAATGAGCAGTTCTTC. Its translation: CASSPPLAGGTWRYNEQFF. The V call is TRBV13, the J call TRBJ2-1; TRBD2 matches 12 bases. Germline CDR1 is PRHDT and CDR2 is FYEKMQ (reference sequence). CDR3 length: 19 residues. V trimming: 5 bases; J trimming: 3 bases; junction bases outside the gene matches: 14.

This clonotype was observed a few times. The gene calls are TRBV6-4 and TRBJ2-1; the D is unclear. CDR1 and CDR2 (germline): MRHNA, SNTAGT. CDR3 size: 17 residues. The V end was cut by 0 bases, the J end by 0 bases, with 12 bases between. The CDR3: CASSDSPALSSYNEQFF. In nucleotides, the CDR3 is TGTGCCAGCAGTGACTCCCCGGCCTTAAGCTCCTACAATGAGCAGTTCTTC.

V gene TRBV6-6 combines with J gene TRBJ2-1, with 8 bases that match TRBD2. The CDR3 runs 13 residues. Germline V gene sequence: CDR1 MNHNY, CDR2 SVGAGI (reference sequence). The V segment lost 6 bases and the J segment 5 bases; nucleotides outside the gene matches: 3. The CDR3 bases are TGTGCCAGCAGCCGGCGGGGGGACAATGAGCAGTTCTTC. Amino acid sequence: CASSRRGDNEQFF.

The CDR3 loop is CASSYGRAGPTDTQYF. CDR3 coding DNA: TGTGCCAGCAGTTACGGAAGAGCAGGGCCCACAGATACGCAGTATTTT. The chain links TRBV6-5 to TRBJ2-3; possible D gene TRBD1, 5 bases. The CDR3 extends over 16 amino acids. With 2 bases removed from V and 2 bases from J, the gap between germline ends came to 14 bases. Germline CDR1 is MNHEY and CDR2 is SVGAGI.

This chain links TRBV5-1 with TRBJ2-5; 9 bases agree with TRBD1. This CDR3 has 14 amino acids. V lost 4 bases to trimming and J lost 5 bases; unmatched junction nucleotides: 6. Germline V gene lookup returns CDR1 SGHRS and CDR2 YFSETQ. CDR3: CASSTLQGAETQYF. CDR3 nucleotides: TGCGCCAGCAGCACCCTACAGGGGGCTGAGACCCAGTACTTC.

The chain recombines TRBV20-1 with TRBJ1-2, with D maybe TRBD1 (5 bases). The germline gives CDR1 DFQATT, CDR2 SNEGSKA (reference sequence). Between the trimmed V and J ends, which lost 5 bases and 4 bases, there was a span of 11 bases. The CDR3 loop spans 12 amino acids. CDR3 DNA sequence: TGCAGTGCTTGGGACTTTTCCTATGGCTACACCTTC. It encodes CSAWDFSYGYTF.

The J gene is TRBJ1-4, the V gene TRBV28, with TRBD1 matching 9 bases. The germline V gene encodes CDR1 MDHEN and CDR2 SYDVKM. The J segment lost 10 bases and the V segment lost 7 bases, leaving 10 bases of the junction unmatched. The CDR3 is 14 amino acids. CDR3 in amino acids: CASKWGQGSGKLFF. CDR3 nucleotide sequence: TGTGCCAGCAAGTGGGGACAGGGAAGCGGAAAACTGTTTTTT.

The table lists this clonotype with a count of one. At one end, the junction sequence differs from germline, possibly due to a read error. The chain carries TRBV7-3 and TRBJ2-2; unclear D gene. The germline gives CDR1 SGHTA, CDR2 FQGTGA. This CDR3 contains 14 residues. Written as DNA, the CDR3 is TGTGTCAGCAGGAAATTATCGAACACCGGGGAGCTGTTTTTT. Translation gives CVSRKLSNTGELFF.

This chain joins TRBV12-3 or TRBV12-4 and TRBJ2-3; 12 nucleotides line up with TRBD2. The trim removed 6 bases at V and 0 bases at J, leaving 4 bases unmatched. This CDR3 contains 16 residues. The CDR3 coding sequence is TGTGCCAGCAGAAAGACTAGCGGGAGTAGCACAGATACGCAGTATTTT. Encoded protein: CASRKTSGSSTDTQYF.

This rearrangement joins TRBV6-2 or TRBV6-3 to TRBJ2-5, with 9 nucleotides matching TRBD2. The end of the DNA aligns better with TRBJ2-7, so the J call may be wrong. This CDR3 is 16 amino acids long. Looked up from germline, CDR1 is MNHEY and CDR2 is SVGEGT. DNA of the CDR3: TGTGCCAGCAGTTACGCGGGAGGGCCAGGATCGTACGAGCAGTACTTC. Its translation is CASSYAGGPGSYEQYF.

The chain carries TRBV9 and TRBJ2-1; 9 bases fit TRBD2. The CDR3 length is 16 residues. Germline loops: CDR1 SGDLS, CDR2 YYNGEE. Losses at the gene ends were 2 bases for V and 7 bases for J; bases not matched to a gene: 10. CDR3 in amino acids: CASSVEAGGPRNEQFF. The CDR3 DNA sequence: TGTGCCAGCAGCGTTGAGGCGGGAGGGCCTCGAAATGAGCAGTTCTTC.

The rearrangement joins TRBV6-1 to TRBJ1-2, with a possible D match to TRBD1 (6 bases). The germline gives CDR1 MNHNS, CDR2 SASEGT. The CDR3 runs 15 residues. Trimming cost V 4 bases and J 4 bases, with 16 bases left between them. The CDR3 loop reads CASSALVGGGYGYTF. In DNA, the CDR3 is TGTGCCAGCAGTGCTCTTGTCGGGGGCGGCTATGGCTACACCTTC.

This clonotype was detected only a few times. In DNA form, the CDR3 reads TGTGCCAGCAGTCGGAACCGTGGGACTAGCGGGACCTACGAGCAGTACTTC. It specifies CASSRNRGTSGTYEQYF. The V gene is TRBV27, the J gene TRBJ2-7; 13 nucleotides line up with TRBD2. The trim removed 5 bases at V and 2 bases at J, leaving 9 bases unmatched. Germline V gives CDR1 MNHEY, CDR2 SMNVEV (reference sequence). This CDR3 has 17 amino acids.